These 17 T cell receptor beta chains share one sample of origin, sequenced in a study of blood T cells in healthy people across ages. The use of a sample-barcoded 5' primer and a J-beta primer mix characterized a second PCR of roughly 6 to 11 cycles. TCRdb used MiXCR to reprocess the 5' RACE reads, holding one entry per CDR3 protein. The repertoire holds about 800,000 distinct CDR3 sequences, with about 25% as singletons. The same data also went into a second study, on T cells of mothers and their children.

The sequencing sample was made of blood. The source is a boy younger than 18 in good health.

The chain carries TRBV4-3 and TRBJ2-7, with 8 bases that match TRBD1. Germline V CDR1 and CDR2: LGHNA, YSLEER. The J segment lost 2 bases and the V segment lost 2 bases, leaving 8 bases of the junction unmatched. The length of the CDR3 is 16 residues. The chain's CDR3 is CASSQPGQEGTYEQYF. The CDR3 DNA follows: TGCGCCAGCAGCCAACCGGGACAGGAGGGAACCTACGAGCAGTACTTC.

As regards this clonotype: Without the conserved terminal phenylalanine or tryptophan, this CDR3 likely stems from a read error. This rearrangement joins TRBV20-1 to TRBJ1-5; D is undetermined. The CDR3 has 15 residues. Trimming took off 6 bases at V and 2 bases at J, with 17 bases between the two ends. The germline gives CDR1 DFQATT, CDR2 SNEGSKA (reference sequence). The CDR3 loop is CSAPMQSGGNQPQHL. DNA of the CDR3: TGCAGTGCCCCAATGCAGAGTGGAGGCAATCAGCCCCAGCATCTT.

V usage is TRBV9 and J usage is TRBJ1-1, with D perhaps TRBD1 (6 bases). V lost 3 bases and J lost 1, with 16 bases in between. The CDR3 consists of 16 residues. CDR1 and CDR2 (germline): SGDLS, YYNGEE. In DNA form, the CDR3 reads TGTGCCAGCAGCGCCCTGGGGGGGGCCGGGAACACTGAAGCTTTCTTT. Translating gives CASSALGGAGNTEAFF.

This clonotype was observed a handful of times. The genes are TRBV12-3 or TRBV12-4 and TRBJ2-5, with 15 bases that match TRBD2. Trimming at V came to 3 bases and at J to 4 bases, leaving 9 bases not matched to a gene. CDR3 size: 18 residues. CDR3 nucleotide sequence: TGTGCCAGCAGTTTCGACCGGACTAGCGGGAGGGGGGGAGAGACCCAGTACTTC. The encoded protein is CASSFDRTSGRGGETQYF.

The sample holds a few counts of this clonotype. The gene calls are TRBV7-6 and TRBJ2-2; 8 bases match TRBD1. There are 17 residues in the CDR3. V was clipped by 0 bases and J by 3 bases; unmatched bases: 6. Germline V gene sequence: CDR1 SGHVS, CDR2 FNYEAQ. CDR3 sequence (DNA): TGTGCCAGCAGCTTAGCGGCCCAGGGGGCATACACCGGGGAGCTGTTTTTT. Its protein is CASSLAAQGAYTGELFF.

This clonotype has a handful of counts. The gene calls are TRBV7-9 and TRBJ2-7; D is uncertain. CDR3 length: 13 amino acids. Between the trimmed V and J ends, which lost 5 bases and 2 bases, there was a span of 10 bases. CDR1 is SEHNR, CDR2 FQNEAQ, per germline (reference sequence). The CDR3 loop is CASSGLGAYEQYF. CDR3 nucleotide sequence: TGTGCCAGCAGCGGCCTTGGGGCCTACGAGCAGTACTTC.

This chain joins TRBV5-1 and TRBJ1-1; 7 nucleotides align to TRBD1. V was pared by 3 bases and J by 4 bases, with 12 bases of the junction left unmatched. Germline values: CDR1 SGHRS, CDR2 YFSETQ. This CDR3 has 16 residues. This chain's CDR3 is CASSSGRGRGSTEAFF. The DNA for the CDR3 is TGCGCCAGCAGCTCCGGGAGGGGCAGGGGGAGCACTGAAGCTTTCTTT.

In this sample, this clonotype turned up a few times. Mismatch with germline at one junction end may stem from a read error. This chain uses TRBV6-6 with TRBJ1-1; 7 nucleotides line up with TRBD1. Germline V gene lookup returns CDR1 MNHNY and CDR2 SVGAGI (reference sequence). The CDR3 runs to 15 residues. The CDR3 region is CASRYSGGGFTEAFF. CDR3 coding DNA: TGTGCCAGCAGGTACTCAGGGGGTGGGTTCACTGAAGCTTTCTTT.

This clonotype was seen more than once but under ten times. The CDR3 loop reads CSASPPDRSYEQYF. DNA of the CDR3: TGCAGTGCTTCCCCCCCGGACAGAAGCTACGAGCAGTACTTC. The rearrangement uses TRBV20-1 and TRBJ2-7; D might be TRBD1 (6 bases). Trimming stripped 5 bases from V and 3 bases from J, with 17 bases between. Germline CDR1 reads DFQATT; CDR2 reads SNEGSKA (reference sequence). The CDR3 sequence is 14 residues long.

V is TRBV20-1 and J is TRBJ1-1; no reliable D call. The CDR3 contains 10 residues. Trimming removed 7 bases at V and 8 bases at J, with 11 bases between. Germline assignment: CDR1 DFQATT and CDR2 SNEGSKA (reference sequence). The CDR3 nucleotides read TGCAGTGAATCAGGAATGGAAGCTTTCTTT. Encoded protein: CSESGMEAFF.

CDR3 in amino acids: CASSYSNRDRLNEKLFF. In DNA, the CDR3 is TGTGCCAGCAGTTACTCGAACCGGGACAGACTTAATGAAAAACTGTTTTTT. The chain carries TRBV6-2 or TRBV6-3 and TRBJ1-4; 7 bases are a match to TRBD1. The ends lost 0 bases at V and 4 bases at J; junction bases unmatched: 8. The CDR3 is 17 residues long. From germline, CDR1 is MNHEY and CDR2 SVGEGT.

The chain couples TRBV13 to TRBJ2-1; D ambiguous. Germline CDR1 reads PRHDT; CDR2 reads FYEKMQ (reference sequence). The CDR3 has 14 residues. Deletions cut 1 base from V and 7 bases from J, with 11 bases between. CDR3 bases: TGTGCCAGCAGCTTAGACCTAGTCGGGAATGAGCAGTTCTTC. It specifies CASSLDLVGNEQFF.

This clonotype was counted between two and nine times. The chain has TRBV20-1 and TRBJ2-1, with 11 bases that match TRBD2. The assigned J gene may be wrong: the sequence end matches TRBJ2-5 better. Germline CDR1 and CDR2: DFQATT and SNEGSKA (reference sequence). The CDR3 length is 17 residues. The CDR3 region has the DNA TGCAGTGCTAGAGAAGAACTAGCGGGAGCATACCCCGAGACCCAGTACTTC. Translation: CSAREELAGAYPETQYF.

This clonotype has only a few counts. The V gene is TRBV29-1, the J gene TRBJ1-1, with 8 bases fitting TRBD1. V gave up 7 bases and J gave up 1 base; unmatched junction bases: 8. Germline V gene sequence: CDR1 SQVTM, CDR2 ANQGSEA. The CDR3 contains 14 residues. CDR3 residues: CSAKSGTGNTEAFF. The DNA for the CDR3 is TGCAGCGCCAAGTCCGGGACAGGGAACACTGAAGCTTTCTTT.

The CDR3 nucleotides read TGTGCCAGCAGTTACTCGCGAGAGTTTGAAGCTTTCTTT. Amino acids: CASSYSREFEAFF. The chain uses TRBV6-5 and TRBJ1-1; D is ambiguous. Trimming removed 0 bases at V and 7 bases at J, with 9 bases between. The CDR3 extends over 13 amino acids. Germline V gene sequence: CDR1 MNHEY, CDR2 SVGAGI.

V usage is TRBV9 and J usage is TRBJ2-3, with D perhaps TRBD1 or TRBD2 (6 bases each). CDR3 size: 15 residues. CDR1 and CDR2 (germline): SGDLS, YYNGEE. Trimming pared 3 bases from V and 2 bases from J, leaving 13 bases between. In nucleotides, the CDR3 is TGTGCCAGCAGCGCCCACGGGGGACACACAGATACGCAGTATTTT. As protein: CASSAHGGHTDTQYF.

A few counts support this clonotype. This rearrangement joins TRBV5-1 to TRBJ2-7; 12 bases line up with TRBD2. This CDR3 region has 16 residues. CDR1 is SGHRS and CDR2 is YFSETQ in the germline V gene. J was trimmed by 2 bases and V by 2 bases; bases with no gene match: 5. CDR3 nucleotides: TGCGCCAGCAGCTTCGGGACTAGCGGGCCAACCTACGAGCAGTACTTC. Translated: CASSFGTSGPTYEQYF. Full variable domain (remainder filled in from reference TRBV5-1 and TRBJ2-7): KAGVTQTPRYLIKTRGQQVTLSCSPISGHRSVSWYQQTPGQGLQFLFEYFSETQRNKGNFPGRFSGRQFSNSRSEMNVSTLELGDSALYLCASSFGTSGPTYEQYFGPGTRLTVT.